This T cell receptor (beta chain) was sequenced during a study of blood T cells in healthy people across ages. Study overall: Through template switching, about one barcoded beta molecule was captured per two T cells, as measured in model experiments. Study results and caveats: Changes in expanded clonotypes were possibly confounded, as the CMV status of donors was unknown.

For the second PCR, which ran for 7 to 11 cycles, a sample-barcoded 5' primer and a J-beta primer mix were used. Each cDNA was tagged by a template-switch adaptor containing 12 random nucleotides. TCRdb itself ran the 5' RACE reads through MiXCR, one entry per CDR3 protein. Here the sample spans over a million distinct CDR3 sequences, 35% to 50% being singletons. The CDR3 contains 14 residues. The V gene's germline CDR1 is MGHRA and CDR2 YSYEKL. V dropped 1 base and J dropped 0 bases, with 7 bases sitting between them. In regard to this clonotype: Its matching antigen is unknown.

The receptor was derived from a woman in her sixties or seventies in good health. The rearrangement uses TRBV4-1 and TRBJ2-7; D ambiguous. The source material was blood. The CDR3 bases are TGCGCCAGCAGCCAAGCGGAGAGCTCCTACGAGCAGTACTTC. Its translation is CASSQAESSYEQYF.